These T cell receptor beta chains were read from a single sample in a study of control samples from healthy donors and cancer patients. Profiled with immunoSEQ multiplex PCR; TCRdb holds only in-frame clones, not every one. The sample shows 95,000 to 150,000 clones, about 83% of them seen only once. The specimen sequenced was blood. The receptors here all came from a young man in good health. Both conserved end residues are part of each CDR3. The D gene is left open where the match is weak. Not all rows give a size; the values are once, few, many and, for expanded clones, a class.

len,j_gene,v_gene,abundance,d_gene,CDR3nt,CDR3aa
16,TRBJ1-2,TRBV4-1,.,TRBD1,TGCGCCAGCAGCCAAGCCCTGGGACAGAGAGTCTATGGCTACATCTTC,CASSQALGQRVYGYIF
12,TRBJ1-5,TRBV12-3/TRBV12-4,.,.,TGTGCCAGCAGTTTAAGGAGCAGGCCCCAGCATTTT,CASSLRSRPQHF
12,TRBJ1-4,TRBV28,.,.,TGTGCCAGCAGTGAAGGGAATGAAAAACTGTTTTTT,CASSEGNEKLFF
15,TRBJ1-2,TRBV5-5,once,TRBD1,TGTGCCAGCAGCTTAGAACAGGGGGCTAACTATGGCTACACCTTC,CASSLEQGANYGYTF
13,TRBJ1-1,TRBV24-1,many,.,TGTGCCACCATGGGGGAAGAGAACACTGAAGCTTTCTTT,CATMGEENTEAFF
18,TRBJ2-3,TRBV27,.,TRBD2,TGTGCCAGCAGTCTATCCTTGTCACGGGGGGGGAGCACAGATACGCAGTATTTT,CASSLSLSRGGSTDTQYF
14,TRBJ2-1,TRBV7-8,.,TRBD1,TGTGCCAGCAGCCCGGGACAGGGGGACAATGAGCAGTTCTTC,CASSPGQGDNEQFF
13,TRBJ2-5,TRBV6-5,.,.,TGTGCCAGCAGTTCGTGGCCACAAGAGACCCAGTACTTC,CASSSWPQETQYF
15,TRBJ2-7,TRBV11-2,.,.,TGTGCCAGCAGCTTAGAGTTATTTAGTTCCTACGAGCAGTACTTC,CASSLELFSSYEQYF
12,TRBJ1-1,TRBV27,.,.,TGTGCCAGCAGTGTTGGGGGTACTGAAGCTTTCTTT,CASSVGGTEAFF
15,TRBJ1-2,TRBV13,.,.,TGTGCCAGCAGCTTATCGGCTGTTTTTAACTATGGCTACACCTTC,CASSLSAVFNYGYTF
15,TRBJ2-1,TRBV7-2,.,.,TGTGCCAGCAGCTTAAAAGTAGACCCCTACAATGAGCAGTTCTTC,CASSLKVDPYNEQFF
14,TRBJ1-2,TRBV19,.,.,TGTGCCAGTAGTGGACCTTTGGTGGCAGATGGCTACACCTTC,CASSGPLVADGYTF
14,TRBJ2-1,TRBV6-4,.,TRBD1,TGTGCCAGCAGTTCCGGACAGGCCAACAATGAGCAGTTCTTC,CASSSGQANNEQFF
13,TRBJ1-1,TRBV29-1,.,.,TGCAGCGCCCAACTCGGGATGAACACTGAAGCTTTCTTT,CSAQLGMNTEAFF
19,TRBJ1-5,TRBV6-6,few,TRBD1,TGTGCCAGCAGTCCCCTTCGACAGGGGGATACTTATAGCAATCAGCCCCAGCATTTT,CASSPLRQGDTYSNQPQHF
11,TRBJ1-3,TRBV28,.,.,TGTGCCAGCTTTTCCCAGAACACCATATATTTT,CASFSQNTIYF
14,TRBJ1-5,TRBV5-6,.,.,TGTGCCAGCAGCTGGGGGGGTAGGGATCAGCCCCAGCATTTT,CASSWGGRDQPQHF
14,TRBJ1-4,TRBV19,.,.,TGTGCCAGTAGAAGACGCGGTGATAATGAAAAACTGTTTTTT,CASRRRGDNEKLFF
15,TRBJ2-2,TRBV5-1,.,TRBD1,TGCGCCAGCAGCTTGGTCGGACAGGGGGTCGGGGAGCTGTTTTTT,CASSLVGQGVGELFF
16,TRBJ2-5,TRBV30,once,.,TGTGCCTGGAGAAGGTCAGGGTCATCCCAAAGAGAGACCCAGTACTTC,CAWRRSGSSQRETQYF
16,TRBJ2-2,TRBV2,.,.,TGTGCCAGCACGGGTGTCTCTTTGCCGGACACCGGGGAGCTGTTTTTT,CASTGVSLPDTGELFF
16,TRBJ1-2,TRBV4-1,few,TRBD1,TGCCCCAGCAGCCAAGGGCGGGGGGGACAGGGGGAAGGCTACACCTTC,CPSSQGRGGQGEGYTF
13,TRBJ1-3,TRBV7-2,few,.,TGTGCCAGCAGCTTGGATCCAGGAAACACCATATATTTT,CASSLDPGNTIYF
12,TRBJ1-3,TRBV30,.,.,TGTGCCTGGAGTGCGGAAGGAAACACCATATATTTT,CAWSAEGNTIYF
13,TRBJ1-1,TRBV5-1,few,.,TGCGCCAGCAGCTTGGGGAGTAACACTGAAGCTTTCTTT,CASSLGSNTEAFF
14,TRBJ2-3,TRBV18,.,.,TGTGCCAGCTCACCAGGCGGGTTCACAGATACGCAGTATTTT,CASSPGGFTDTQYF
14,TRBJ2-1,TRBV11-3,.,.,TGTGCCAGCAGCTTTGAAACGGGGGCCACTGAGCAGTTCTTC,CASSFETGATEQFF
14,TRBJ1-1,TRBV19,.,.,TGTGCCAGTAGTATAGTCCGGAAGAACACTGAAGCTTTCTTT,CASSIVRKNTEAFF
13,TRBJ1-5,TRBV5-1,.,.,TGCGCCAGCAGCTTGGAACCGAATCAGCCCCAGCATTTT,CASSLEPNQPQHF
14,TRBJ1-2,TRBV6-1,.,.,TGTGCCAGCAGTGAAGGGAAGGTACACTATGGCTACACCTTC,CASSEGKVHYGYTF
14,TRBJ1-2,TRBV6-4,.,.,TGTGCCAGCAGTGACTCATCAGACTCGTATGGCTACACCTTC,CASSDSSDSYGYTF
13,TRBJ1-1,TRBV6-2/TRBV6-3,.,.,TGTGCCAGCAGCGGACAGCTGAACACTGAAGCTTTCTTT,CASSGQLNTEAFF
17,TRBJ1-1,TRBV5-1,.,TRBD1,TGCGCCAGCAGCCCTGGCCCGAGCGGGACAGGGTGGACTGAAGCTTTCTTT,CASSPGPSGTGWTEAFF
15,TRBJ1-1,TRBV7-3,.,.,TGTGCCAGCAGCTTATACGGGGTCAGGGACACTGAAGCTTTCTTT,CASSLYGVRDTEAFF
15,TRBJ1-5,TRBV19,.,.,TGTGCCAGTAGTATAGTGGGAGCGGTAAATCAGCCCCAGCATTTT,CASSIVGAVNQPQHF
16,TRBJ2-6,TRBV2,.,.,TGTGCCAGCAGTGAAGTAAGGTTCTCTGGGGCCAACGTCCTGACTTTC,CASSEVRFSGANVLTF
12,TRBJ1-1,TRBV5-1,few,TRBD1,TGCGCCAGCAGTCATACAGGGGGCGGTGCTTTCTTT,CASSHTGGGAFF
15,TRBJ2-6,TRBV3-1/TRBV3-2,once,.,TGTGCCAGCAGTCAAGGGGACTCTGGGGCCAACGTCCTGACTTTC,CASSQGDSGANVLTF
15,TRBJ2-5,TRBV7-2,.,.,TGTGCCAGCATCCCAACGGGGCAAGGCGGGGAGACCCAGTACTTC,CASIPTGQGGETQYF
14,TRBJ1-5,TRBV2,.,TRBD1,TGTGCCAGCAGTGGGGGGACAGTTAATCAGCCCCAGCATTTT,CASSGGTVNQPQHF
17,TRBJ1-2,TRBV19,.,.,TGTGCCAGTAGTATCCAGGCCGGGAGACTTTCCTACTATGGCTACACCTTC,CASSIQAGRLSYYGYTF
17,TRBJ1-5,TRBV30,.,.,TGTGCCTGCCAAGTGAGGGGGGCCCTTAATAGCAATCAGCCCCAGCATTTT,CACQVRGALNSNQPQHF
13,TRBJ1-6,TRBV4-1,few,.,TGCGCCAGCAGCCCTCAAGTGAATTCACCCCTCCACTTT,CASSPQVNSPLHF
15,TRBJ2-1,TRBV5-1,.,TRBD2,TGCGCCAGCAGCTTTAAACTAGCGGGGGACAATGAGCAGTTCTTC,CASSFKLAGDNEQFF
16,TRBJ2-2,TRBV3-1/TRBV3-2,.,TRBD1,TGTGCCAGCAGCCAAGGACAGGGGATGGACACCGGGGAGCTGTTTTTT,CASSQGQGMDTGELFF
15,TRBJ2-3,TRBV15,.,.,TGTGCCACCAGCAGAGGGAATGGACTCACAGATACGCAGTATTTT,CATSRGNGLTDTQYF
17,TRBJ1-3,TRBV9,.,TRBD1,TGTGCCAGCAGCATTCAAGGGGACAGCGCCTCTGGAAACACCATATATTTT,CASSIQGDSASGNTIYF
15,TRBJ2-3,TRBV2,.,TRBD1,TGTGCCAGCAGTGCGGGACAGATTTACACAGATACGCAGTATTTT,CASSAGQIYTDTQYF
14,TRBJ2-5,TRBV4-1,.,TRBD2,TGCGCCAGCAGCCCCTCGGGGGGGCCGGAGACCCAGTACTTC,CASSPSGGPETQYF
14,TRBJ1-2,TRBV2,.,.,TGTGCCAGCAGAGTGGGACGGGAGAACTATGGCTACACCTTC,CASRVGRENYGYTF